Listed below are T cell receptor beta chains from one sample, sequenced in a study of control samples from healthy donors and cancer patients. Clones were read by immunoSEQ multiplex PCR, and TCRdb kept only the in-frame ones, dropping some. This sample has tens of thousands of clones, with 91% found just once. The source material was PBMCs. Receptors were obtained from a middle-aged man with lung cancer. Both conserved end residues are trimmed from each CDR3. A D gene is named only where the DNA matches it firmly.

D gene	V gene	J gene	CDR3 protein
-	TRBV5-4	TRBJ1-2	ASSLGQDYGYT
-	TRBV29-1	TRBJ2-1	SFLDRGASSYNEQF
TRBD1	TRBV19	TRBJ1-1	ASSTDRGVYTEAF
TRBD1	TRBV24-1	TRBJ1-2	ATSDSTGGDGYT
TRBD1	TRBV2	TRBJ2-5	ASSELAGGETQY
-	TRBV19	TRBJ1-2	ASTNPAEGYGYT
-	TRBV11-2	TRBJ1-4	ASSFGDLMDEKLF
TRBD1	TRBV20-1	TRBJ2-1	SASPMDRGGLDEQF
TRBD2	TRBV7-2	TRBJ2-3	ASSLTRTSGGADTQY
TRBD1	TRBV5-1	TRBJ1-1	ASSSGTENTEAF
TRBD2	TRBV18	TRBJ2-3	ASSPPLGGGVVTDTQY
TRBD2	TRBV12-3/TRBV12-4	TRBJ2-7	ASSAGTSYEQY
-	TRBV15	TRBJ1-1	ATSRDRAGRYTEAF
TRBD2	TRBV11-1	TRBJ2-1	ASSFPSGGVNEQF
TRBD1	TRBV27	TRBJ2-1	ASRTGYDEQF
-	TRBV19	TRBJ1-6	ASSIGSSPLH
TRBD1	TRBV5-1	TRBJ2-1	ASSLGTGNNEQF
-	TRBV27	TRBJ2-6	ASSLFGPNVLT
TRBD1	TRBV7-2	TRBJ2-5	ASSKGQGAEETQY
-	TRBV11-1	TRBJ1-2	ASSVDSNYGYT
-	TRBV5-1	TRBJ1-2	ASSRTGGDRGYT
-	TRBV7-2	TRBJ1-2	ASSFTGPGYT
TRBD1	TRBV7-9	TRBJ2-5	ASSLGTGEETQY
-	TRBV28	TRBJ1-5	ASSYTPREGQPQH
TRBD1	TRBV5-1	TRBJ2-5	ASSFSPGQGGETQY
-	TRBV4-3	TRBJ1-5	ASSQDTGFNQPQH
TRBD2	TRBV28	TRBJ2-7	ASSAGLAGAMYEQY
-	TRBV21-1	TRBJ2-4	ASSNKTRPKNIQY
-	TRBV7-9	TRBJ1-1	ASSVVVQGNTEAF